This TCR beta chain was retrieved from a study of molecular identifiers for immune sequencing clone quantification (dated by TCRdb to between 2017 and 2018). Concerning the study at large: For a replicate experiment, RNA from approximately 20,000 or 100,000 naive CD8 T cells was divided into five aliquots, and four of the five aliquots were sequenced. CD8 T cells were used in a methods study to benchmark molecular-identifier clustering-based TCR repertoire sequencing (MIDCIRS) and TCR RNA copy counting.

At least ten counts were recorded for this clonotype. Its specific antigen is unknown. Nothing much larger sits one base from this clone, and base qualities are not available. Libraries of naive CD8 T cells were generated from about 19,000 to 1,100,000 sorted cells, with 10%, 30% or 50% of the purified RNA used. Naive CD8 T cells, defined as CD8+CD4-CCR7+CD45RA+, were FACS-sorted into RLT Plus buffer on a BD FACSAria II. To test detection sensitivity, Jurkat RNA equivalent to nine to ten TCR copies was spiked into samples of roughly 18,000-1,000,000 naive CD8 T cells. Enrichment of CD8 T cells was done with RosetteSep CD8+ T Cell Enrichment Cocktail plus Ficoll-Paque, and ACK red cell lysis came afterward. What the authors observed across the whole study: The naive libraries included spiked-in Jurkat TCR RNA (fewer than eleven copies' worth), and this Jurkat TCR RNA is not part of the donor repertoire. When barcode sub-clustering was not used, chimeric consensus sequences inflated TCR diversity, with chimeras reaching as high as 47%. Identical TCR molecules sharing a barcode could cause highly expanded clone sizes to be underestimated. In CMV-specific effector cells, over 99% of molecules were held by clones above 20 RNA copies, whereas under 1% of molecules were held by such clones in naive cells. About 3 recovered TCR RNA copies per cell were obtained by modeling, versus about 10 by digital PCR, implying a capture efficiency of 30% to 35%. Spiked-in Jurkat TCR RNA equivalent to a single cell was reported to be detectable even among over 800,000 naive CD8 T cells.

The method was PCR. TCRdb shows the sequencer as Illumina HiSeq 4000. Bulk TCR libraries were made following a previously described method, with the TCR primers given in Table S5. Total RNA was purified with the Qiagen AllPrep DNA/RNA kit. Before analysis, reads from multiple sequencing runs of the same library were pooled. The paper's processing steps were these. Reads were retained only if their TCR constant sequence matched exactly, and those retained reads were trimmed to 150 nt and grouped according to their 12-nt molecular barcodes. Reads in each barcode group were sub-clustered using a 15% Levenshtein threshold, and a quality-weighted consensus sequence was built for each RNA molecule. Non-functional sequences were removed, as were lower-count sequences one edit away from another. Barcode sub-clusters with fewer than 20% of the maximum read count were removed, based on fitting two negative binomial distributions. TCRdb itself trimmed the public reads at Q25 with fastp, ran MiXCR and retained productive beta chains. Each CDR3 protein gets just one entry, which takes the most common genes and DNA from the rows behind it. The V and J calls were determined by TCRdb, not by the authors. For this sample the table gives 75,000 to 100,000 distinct CDR3 sequences, of which 15% to 20% were detected only once. Around 0.8% of the sample is in the top ten clones.

Sequenced input: naive CD8+ T cells from blood, with Jurkat cell RNA spiked in. Interpreted using the paper, the cell subset or site label stands for: FACS-sorted CD8+CD4-CCR7+CD45RA+ naive T cells. The receptor comes from a human donor in good health. Some libraries in this study had Jurkat cell RNA spiked in.

The nucleotide sequence is TGCGCCAGCAGCCAAGACGCGGTGACAGTCAGGACTGAAGCTTTCTTT. This translates into CASSQDAVTVRTEAFF. This receptor chain uses TRBV4-3 and TRBJ1-1; 5 matching bases give a weak D call of TRBD1. The CDR3 measures 16 amino acids from cysteine to phenylalanine. Only the CDR3 region is kept as DNA, spanning 48 bases read in frame from base 1. Trimming at the junction amounts to 0 bases on V and 5 bases on J, and the germline ends lie 16 bases apart. The germline V gene sets CDR1 to LGHNA and CDR2 to YSLEER.